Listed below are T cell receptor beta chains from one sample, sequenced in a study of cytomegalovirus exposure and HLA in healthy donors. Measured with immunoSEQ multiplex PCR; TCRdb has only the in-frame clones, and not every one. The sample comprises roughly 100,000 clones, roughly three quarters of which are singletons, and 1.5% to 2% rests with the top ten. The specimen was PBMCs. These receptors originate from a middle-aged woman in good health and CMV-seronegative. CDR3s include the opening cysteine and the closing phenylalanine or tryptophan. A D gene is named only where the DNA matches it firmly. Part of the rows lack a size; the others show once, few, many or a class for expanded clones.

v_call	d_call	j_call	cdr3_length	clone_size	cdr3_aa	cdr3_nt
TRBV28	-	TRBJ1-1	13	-	CASSINRNTEAFF	TGTGCCAGCAGTATTAACAGGAACACTGAAGCTTTCTTT
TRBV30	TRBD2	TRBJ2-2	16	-	CVWTPGVGRGVGELFF	TGTGTCTGGACCCCCGGGGTGGGGCGGGGGGTCGGGGAGCTGTTTTTT
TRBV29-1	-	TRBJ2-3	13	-	CSVGGPTTGTQYF	TGCAGCGTTGGAGGCCCGACCACGGGTACGCAGTATTTT
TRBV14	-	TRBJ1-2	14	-	CASSQVSAGYGYTF	TGTGCCAGCAGCCAAGTCTCGGCGGGCTATGGCTACACCTTC
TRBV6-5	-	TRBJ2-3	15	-	CASRTDYSSTDTQYF	TGTGCCAGCAGGACCGACTACTCTAGCACAGATACGCAGTATTTT
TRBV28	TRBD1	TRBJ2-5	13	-	CASSRTGEETQYF	TGTGCCAGCAGTAGGACAGGGGAGGAGACCCAGTACTTC
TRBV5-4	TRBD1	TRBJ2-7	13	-	CASGDSTTNEQYF	TGTGCCAGCGGGGACAGCACAACGAACGAGCAGTACTTC
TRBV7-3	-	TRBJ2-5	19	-	CASSLSYKWDKLSQETQYF	TGTGCCAGCAGCCTCTCCTACAAATGGGACAAACTCTCTCAAGAGACCCAGTACTTC
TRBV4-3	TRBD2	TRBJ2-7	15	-	CASSDSGKPPYEQYF	TGCGCCAGCAGCGATAGCGGGAAACCCCCCTACGAGCAGTACTTC
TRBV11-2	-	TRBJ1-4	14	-	CASSQERVAEKLFF	TGTGCCAGCAGCCAGGAGAGGGTGGCTGAAAAACTGTTTTTT
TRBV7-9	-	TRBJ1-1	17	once	CASSPPLPAGTNTEAFF	TGTGCCAGCAGCCCCCCGCTCCCTGCAGGGACAAACACTGAAGCTTTCTTT
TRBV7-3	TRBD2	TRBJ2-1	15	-	CASSLWEGNYNEQFF	TGTGCCAGCAGCTTATGGGAGGGGAATTACAATGAGCAGTTCTTC
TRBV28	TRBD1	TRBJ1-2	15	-	CASTLPGGTNYGYTF	TGTGCCAGCACTCTCCCAGGGGGTACTAACTATGGCTACACCTTC
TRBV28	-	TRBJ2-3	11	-	CASSFGSSQYF	TGTGCCAGCAGTTTCGGGAGTTCGCAGTATTTT
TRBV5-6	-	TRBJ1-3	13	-	CASTGNLEATIYF	TGTGCCAGCACGGGGAACCTCGAGGCCACCATATATTTT
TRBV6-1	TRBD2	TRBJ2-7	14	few	CALTWGGNSYEQYF	TGTGCCCTTACCTGGGGAGGGAACTCCTACGAGCAGTACTTC
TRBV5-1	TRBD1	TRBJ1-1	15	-	CASSAQGAGYTEAFF	TGCGCCAGCAGCGCCCAGGGGGCGGGCTACACTGAAGCTTTCTTT
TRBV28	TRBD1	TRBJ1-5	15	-	CASSLSRGRDQPQHF	TGTGCCAGCAGTTTAAGCAGGGGGCGGGACCAGCCCCAGCATTTT
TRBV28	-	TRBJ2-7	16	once	CASSTPIGRGSNEQYF	TGTGCCAGCAGCACCCCCATCGGTCGGGGTTCCAACGAGCAGTACTTC
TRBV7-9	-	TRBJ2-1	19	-	CASSLATGGIQREGFRQFF	TGTGCCAGCAGCTTAGCGACAGGGGGCATCCAGCGGGAGGGTTTTAGGCAGTTCTTC
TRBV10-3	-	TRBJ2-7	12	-	CAIKTPSDEQYF	TGTGCCATCAAAACCCCGAGCGACGAGCAGTACTTC
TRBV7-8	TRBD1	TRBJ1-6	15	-	CASSPKTGESSPLHF	TGTGCCAGCAGCCCGAAAACAGGGGAAAGTTCACCCCTCCACTTT
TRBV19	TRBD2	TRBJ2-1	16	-	CASSTHGAGDYNEQFF	TGTGCCAGTAGTACCCACGGAGCGGGGGACTACAATGAGCAGTTCTTC
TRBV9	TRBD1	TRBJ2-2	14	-	CASSVKPGQGGLFF	TGTGCCAGCAGCGTAAAACCGGGACAGGGTGGGCTGTTTTTT
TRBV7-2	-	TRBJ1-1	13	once	CASSLVADTEAFF	TGTGCCAGCAGCTTAGTGGCTGACACTGAAGCTTTCTTT
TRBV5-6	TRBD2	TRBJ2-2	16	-	CASSDEGLAGAGELFF	TGTGCCAGCAGCGATGAGGGACTAGCGGGGGCCGGGGAGCTGTTTTTT
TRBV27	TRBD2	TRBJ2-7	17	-	CASSFLPPRGGHYEQYF	TGTGCCAGCAGTTTCCTGCCCCCGCGGGGGGGCCACTACGAGCAGTACTTC
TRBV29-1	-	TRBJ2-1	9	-	CSVEGGQFF	TGCAGCGTTGAGGGAGGGCAGTTCTTC
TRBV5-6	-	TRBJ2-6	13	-	CASSPPGVVVLTF	TGTGCCAGCAGCCCGCCCGGAGTTGTCGTCCTGACTTTC
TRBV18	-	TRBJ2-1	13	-	CASSPPVENEQFF	TGTGCCAGCTCACCCCCGGTTGAAAATGAGCAGTTCTTC
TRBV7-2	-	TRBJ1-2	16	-	CASSLDRATMRIGYTF	TGTGCCAGCAGCTTAGACAGGGCGACGATGCGTATTGGCTACACCTTC
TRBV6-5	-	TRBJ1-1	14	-	CASRTLPQNTEAFF	TGTGCCAGCAGAACCCTACCCCAGAACACTGAAGCTTTCTTT
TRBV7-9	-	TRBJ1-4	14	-	CASSTSGVGEKLFF	TGTGCCAGCAGCACCTCGGGGGTTGGGGAAAAACTGTTTTTT
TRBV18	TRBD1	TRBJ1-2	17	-	CASSSRQGATLIYGYTF	TGTGCCAGCTCATCTCGACAGGGGGCTACTCTTATCTATGGCTACACCTTC